These T cell receptor beta chains were read from a single sample in a study of blood T cell repertoires in COVID-19. Using immunoSEQ multiplex PCR, the repertoire was profiled, and TCRdb retains in-frame clones only, with some absent. Of about 200,000 clones detected, around 84% appear once; the ten largest clones hold 7.4%. The sequenced sample consisted of PBMCs or T cells enriched from blood (not recorded which). Source of these receptors: a woman aged 40 to 50 with acute COVID-19. Both conserved end residues are part of each CDR3. Each record gives: V gene, D gene, clone size, J gene, CDR3 DNA, CDR3 protein. A D gene is named only where the DNA matches it firmly. Clone size, where shown, is once, few, many, or a class for clones that have expanded.

TRBV6-5	TRBD1	NA	TRBJ1-3	TGTGCCAGCAGACGACAGGGGAGCTCTGGAAACACCATATATTTT	CASRRQGSSGNTIYF
TRBV19	TRBD2	NA	TRBJ2-3	TGTGCCAGTAGTAGCGGGAGCCGATGGACAGATACGCAGTATTTT	CASSSGSRWTDTQYF
TRBV6-1	NA	NA	TRBJ1-5	TGTGCCAGCAGCGAAGGGGCAGTTAGCAATCAGCCCCAGCATTTT	CASSEGAVSNQPQHF
TRBV10-3	TRBD2	once	TRBJ2-3	TGTGCCATCAGTGAAAGGACTAGCGGGAGGATTGCAGATACGCAGTATTTT	CAISERTSGRIADTQYF
TRBV20-1	NA	NA	TRBJ1-4	TGCAGTGCTAGTCAAGGAGGAGAGGAAAAACTGTTTTTT	CSASQGGEEKLFF
TRBV18	TRBD1	NA	TRBJ1-2	TGTGCCAGCTCCCCTGGGACAGAAGCAGGCTATGGCTACACCTTC	CASSPGTEAGYGYTF
TRBV28	NA	few	TRBJ1-2	TGTGCCAGCAGTCTCACTAATCCGGGTTTGGGCTATGGCTACACCTTC	CASSLTNPGLGYGYTF
TRBV19	TRBD1	NA	TRBJ1-1	TGTGCCAGTAGTCTTGGGGACAGGCGAGGGACTGAAGCTTTCTTT	CASSLGDRRGTEAFF
TRBV11-2	NA	NA	TRBJ1-4	TGTGCCAGCAGCTTAGTTGGCCTGCTTAATGAAAAACTGTTTTTT	CASSLVGLLNEKLFF
TRBV28	NA	few	TRBJ1-1	TGTGCCAGCAGTTACAGGGTAGACACTGAAGCTTTCTTT	CASSYRVDTEAFF
TRBV7-9	NA	NA	TRBJ2-2	TGTGCCAGCAGCTTCTCTAGTGTTGCCGGGGAGCTGTTTTTT	CASSFSSVAGELFF
TRBV28	NA	NA	TRBJ1-6	TGTGCCAGCGGCCCCGCGGGGATCAATTCACCCCTCCACTTT	CASGPAGINSPLHF
TRBV28	NA	NA	TRBJ1-5	TGTGCCGGGGGAGGGGGGAGCGATCGCCAGCCCCAGCATTTT	CAGGGGSDRQPQHF
TRBV7-2	TRBD1	NA	TRBJ1-1	TGTGCCAGCAGCACCCGACAGGGGGGAGGGACTGAAGCTTTCTTT	CASSTRQGGGTEAFF
TRBV12-3/TRBV12-4	TRBD1	NA	TRBJ1-5	TGTGCCAGCAGGGACAGGGGTCCTCAGCCCCAGCATTTT	CASRDRGPQPQHF
TRBV29-1	NA	NA	TRBJ2-4	TGCAGCGTTGTTCAGGGGTGGACGAACATTCAGTACTTC	CSVVQGWTNIQYF
TRBV7-9	NA	NA	TRBJ1-6	TGTGCCAGCAGTCGAGCAGGAGGGGTTAATTCACCCCTCCACTTT	CASSRAGGVNSPLHF
TRBV30	TRBD1	NA	TRBJ1-6	TGTGCCTGGAGCCAGACAGGGCCCCGGCCCCTCCACTTT	CAWSQTGPRPLHF
TRBV28	TRBD1	once	TRBJ2-3	TGTGCCAGCAGTTTATACAGGGGGGGCACAGATACGCAGTATTTT	CASSLYRGGTDTQYF
TRBV27	TRBD2	once	TRBJ2-7	TGTGCCAGCAGTTTACGGTGGGGAGCGGGAAGCTCCTACGAGCAGTACTTC	CASSLRWGAGSSYEQYF
TRBV5-1	TRBD1	NA	TRBJ2-3	TGCGCCAGCAGCTTGGCCTTTTTCCGGGACAGGTCCACAGATACGCAGTATTTT	CASSLAFFRDRSTDTQYF
TRBV20-1	NA	NA	TRBJ1-2	TGCAGTGCTAGTTACAGACCGAACTATGGCTACACCTTC	CSASYRPNYGYTF
TRBV19	TRBD1	once	TRBJ1-1	TGTGCCAGTAGTGCCGACAGGGGAGCGGACACTGAAGCTTTCTTT	CASSADRGADTEAFF
TRBV19	NA	NA	TRBJ1-5	TGTGCCAGTAGCCCCATCGGGACACAGAATCAGCCCCAGCATTTT	CASSPIGTQNQPQHF
TRBV3-1/TRBV3-2	TRBD2	few	TRBJ2-3	TGTGCCAGCAGCCAAGATCGGGGGGGCGTCACAGATACGCAGTATTTT	CASSQDRGGVTDTQYF
TRBV10-2	NA	NA	TRBJ1-1	TGCGCCAGCAGTGGCGTAACTGAAGCTTTCTTT	CASSGVTEAFF
TRBV19	TRBD1	NA	TRBJ1-1	TGTGCCAGTAGTCAGACAGGGCAAACTGAAGCTTTCTTT	CASSQTGQTEAFF
TRBV7-2	TRBD1	NA	TRBJ1-6	TGTGCCAGCAGCTCCGGGACAGGGTATAATTCACCCCTCCACTTT	CASSSGTGYNSPLHF
TRBV19	NA	NA	TRBJ2-7	TGTGCCAGTAGTACTACCGGGACAAGCTCCGAGCAGTACTTC	CASSTTGTSSEQYF
TRBV19	TRBD2	NA	TRBJ2-3	TGTGCCAGTAGTGATTTAGCGGGGTTGAGCGATACGCAGTATTTT	CASSDLAGLSDTQYF
TRBV12-3/TRBV12-4	NA	NA	TRBJ1-5	TGTGCCAGCAGTTTTGGCTCCCGGGAGCCCCAGCATTTT	CASSFGSREPQHF
TRBV5-1	NA	few	TRBJ2-1	TGCGCCAGCAGCTTGGAGGGGCGGACTAACGGTGTGGATGAGCAGTTCTTC	CASSLEGRTNGVDEQFF
TRBV27	TRBD1	NA	TRBJ2-7	TGTGCCAGCAGTTTACGCAGCCGGGGGACAGGGATTCCCTACGAGCAGTACTTC	CASSLRSRGTGIPYEQYF
TRBV3-1/TRBV3-2	TRBD1	NA	TRBJ1-1	TGTGCCAGCAGCCAAGTGGAGACAGGGACCACTGAAGCTTTCTTT	CASSQVETGTTEAFF
TRBV4-1	TRBD1	NA	TRBJ2-2	TGCGCCAGCAGCCAAGAACAGGGGGCGAACACCGGGGAGCTGTTTTTT	CASSQEQGANTGELFF
TRBV25-1	NA	NA	TRBJ2-3	TGTGCCAGCAGTGATCTAGATTTTAATGCAGATACGCAGTATTTT	CASSDLDFNADTQYF
TRBV13	TRBD2	NA	TRBJ2-3	TGTGCCAGCAGCTTCGGACTAGCGGGGAGCACAGATACGCAGTATTTT	CASSFGLAGSTDTQYF
TRBV28	NA	NA	TRBJ2-7	TGTGCCACCTACTCAGGGGCCTCCTACGAGCAGTACTTC	CATYSGASYEQYF
TRBV29-1	TRBD1	NA	TRBJ2-6	TGCAGCTTCACAGGGGCTGGAGGGGCCAACGTCCTGACTTTC	CSFTGAGGANVLTF
TRBV9	NA	NA	TRBJ1-1	TGTGCCAGCAGCGTAGCGACAGGCATGAACACTGAAGCTTTCTTT	CASSVATGMNTEAFF
TRBV28	TRBD2	NA	TRBJ2-3	TGTGCCAGCATTCCTACTGGACTAGCGGGCCGCACAGATACGCAGTATTTT	CASIPTGLAGRTDTQYF
TRBV6-1	TRBD1	NA	TRBJ1-1	TGTGCCAGCAGTGAAACTCAGGGGGCAGGCGCTTTCTTT	CASSETQGAGAFF
TRBV2	NA	NA	TRBJ2-3	TGTGCCAGCGAACAAAGCACAGATACGCAGTATTTT	CASEQSTDTQYF
TRBV2	NA	NA	TRBJ1-2	TGTGCCAGCACGTACTATGGCTACACCTTC	CASTYYGYTF
TRBV20-1	NA	NA	TRBJ2-1	TGCAGTGCTAGAGATAGGCAGGTCCTGTTCTTC	CSARDRQVLFF
TRBV7-9	TRBD1	NA	TRBJ2-5	TGTGCCAGCAGCGGACAGGGTGGGCAAGAGACCCAGTACTTC	CASSGQGGQETQYF
TRBV4-2	NA	NA	TRBJ1-2	TGTGCCAGCAGCCAAGATTCGTTTGGGGAGGGAAGGGACTATGGCTACACCTTC	CASSQDSFGEGRDYGYTF
TRBV12-3/TRBV12-4	NA	once	TRBJ1-6	TGTGCCAGCCGTTTCAGGGATAATTCACCCCTCCACTTT	CASRFRDNSPLHF
TRBV5-1	TRBD1	NA	TRBJ2-3	TGCGCCAGCAGCCGAACCTGGACAGGGGGAAGATCCGGACAGGCAGATACGCAGTATTTT	CASSRTWTGGRSGQADTQYF
TRBV6-5	NA	NA	TRBJ2-2	TGTGCCAGCAGTTACTCGATTTGGGGGGCCGGGGAGCTGTTTTTT	CASSYSIWGAGELFF
TRBV9	NA	NA	TRBJ1-4	TGTGCCAGCAGCGTAGTTGGGTCACAGAATGAAAAACTGTTTTTT	CASSVVGSQNEKLFF
TRBV12-3/TRBV12-4	NA	NA	TRBJ2-1	TGTGCCAGCAGTTTAGGGCCTTTGTATGAGCAGTTCTTC	CASSLGPLYEQFF
TRBV2	TRBD2	NA	TRBJ2-1	TGTGCCAGCAGGGGGACTAGCGGGGGACGCTCCTACAATGAGCAGTTCTTC	CASRGTSGGRSYNEQFF
TRBV5-5	TRBD1	few	TRBJ1-1	TGTGCCAGCAGCTTCATGGCAGGGGGCTTGTACACTGAAGCTTTCTTT	CASSFMAGGLYTEAFF
TRBV7-2	TRBD1	NA	TRBJ1-4	TGTGCCAGCAGATCCGGGACAGGGGGGAATGAAAAACTGTTTTTT	CASRSGTGGNEKLFF
TRBV7-3	TRBD1	NA	TRBJ2-6	TGTGCCAGCAGTACTTTAATGCAGGGGGTAGTCTCTGGGGCCAACGTCCTGACTTTC	CASSTLMQGVVSGANVLTF
TRBV20-1	NA	few	TRBJ1-5	TGCAGTGCTAGTAGTGGGCCTCAGCCCCAGCATTTT	CSASSGPQPQHF
TRBV7-9	TRBD1	NA	TRBJ1-1	TGTGCCAGCAGCTCACAGGGGATCCCTGAAGCTTTCTTT	CASSSQGIPEAFF